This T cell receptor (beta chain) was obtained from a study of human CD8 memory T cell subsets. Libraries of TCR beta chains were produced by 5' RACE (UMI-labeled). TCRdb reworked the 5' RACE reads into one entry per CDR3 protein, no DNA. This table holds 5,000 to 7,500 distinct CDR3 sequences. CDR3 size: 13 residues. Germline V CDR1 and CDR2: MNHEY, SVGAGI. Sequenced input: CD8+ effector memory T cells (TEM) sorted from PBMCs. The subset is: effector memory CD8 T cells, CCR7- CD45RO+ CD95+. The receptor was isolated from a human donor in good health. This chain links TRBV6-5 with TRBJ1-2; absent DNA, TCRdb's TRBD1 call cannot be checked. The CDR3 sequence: CASSSTGVRGYTF.